The 30 T cell receptor beta chains below were found in one sample sequenced in a study of blood T cell repertoires in COVID-19. Sequencing used immunoSEQ multiplex PCR; TCRdb keeps in-frame clones, though not all of them. This repertoire shows fewer than 350,000 clones, around 85% found once; its top ten account for 2.2%. The specimen sequenced was PBMCs or T cells enriched from blood (not recorded which). These receptors originate from a man aged 25 to 40 who had recovered from COVID-19.

The J gene is TRBJ1-2, the V gene TRBV9; 7 bases line up with TRBD1. Trimming at V came to 2 bases and at J to 4 bases, leaving 5 bases not matched to a gene. CDR3 length equals 14 residues. CDR1 and CDR2 from the germline V gene are SGDLS and YYNGEE. The DNA of the CDR3 is TGTGCCAGCAGCGTGGAGGGACAGAGCTATGGCTACACCTTC. Translated, it gives CASSVEGQSYGYTF.

The J gene is TRBJ1-2, the V gene TRBV5-5, with TRBD1 identical over 8 bases. This CDR3 comprises 15 residues. The junction had 6 bases not matched to a gene; V was cut back by 1 base and J by 4 bases. Germline V lookup: CDR1 SGHKS, CDR2 YYEKEE (reference sequence). CDR3 protein: CASSLLQGGPYGYTF. CDR3 bases: TGTGCCAGCAGCTTGTTACAGGGGGGCCCCTATGGCTACACCTTC.

The chain links TRBV4-1 to TRBJ1-3, with TRBD1 matching 11 bases. Germline loops: CDR1 MGHRA, CDR2 YSYEKL. V was pared by 0 bases and J by 8 bases, with 0 bases of the junction left unmatched. This CDR3 has 14 amino acids. The CDR3 DNA is TGCGCCAGCAGCCAAGAGGACAGGGGGCACACCATATATTTT. Its protein is CASSQEDRGHTIYF.

The chain links TRBV3-1 (or the pseudogene TRBV3-2) to TRBJ1-1; 7 bases match TRBD1. J lost 4 bases, V lost 7 bases, and 12 bases had no gene match. Germline values: CDR1 LGHDT, CDR2 YNNKEL (reference sequence). This CDR3 has 15 residues. CDR3: CASTTATGATTEAFF. The DNA of the CDR3 is TGTGCCAGCACGACTGCTACAGGGGCGACCACTGAAGCTTTCTTT.

The chain links TRBV4-2 to TRBJ2-5; 9 nucleotides line up with TRBD2. Germline CDR1 reads LGHNA; CDR2 reads YNFKEQ. The CDR3 contains 17 residues. With 0 bases clipped from V and 1 base from J, the junction kept 6 bases outside the gene matches. CDR3 coding DNA: TGTGCCAGCAGCCAAGATCCGCTAGCGGGGACCCAAGAGACCCAGTACTTC. This translates into CASSQDPLAGTQETQYF.

Written as DNA, the CDR3 is TGTGCCAGCAGTGCCTCAACAGGATCAAGTCAGCCCCAGCATTTT. It yields the protein CASSASTGSSQPQHF. The rearrangement links TRBV2 to TRBJ1-5; a weak D match, TRBD1 (5 bases). Germline CDR1 and CDR2: SNHLY and FYNNEI. The CDR3 extends over 15 amino acids. V gave up 4 bases and J gave up 6 bases, with 16 bases separating them.

The V and J genes are TRBV7-2 and TRBJ1-2, with D perhaps TRBD1 (5 bases). In germline, CDR1 is SGHTA, CDR2 FQGNSA. Trimming cost V 1 base and J 8 bases, with 11 bases left between them. The CDR3 totals 13 residues. The CDR3 here is CASSLGGGIGYTF. The CDR3 coding sequence is TGTGCCAGCAGCTTAGGGGGCGGGATCGGCTACACCTTC.

This clone was found many times. The chain carries TRBV3-1 (or the pseudogene TRBV3-2) and TRBJ1-3; a possible D gene is TRBD1 (6 bases). Trimming took 7 bases from V and 0 from J, leaving 19 bases between them. The CDR3 is 17 residues long. CDR1 LGHDT and CDR2 YNNKEL come from the germline V gene (reference sequence). The CDR3 reads CASTPGEGRLSGNTIYF. In DNA form, the CDR3 reads TGTGCCAGCACTCCAGGGGAGGGACGGCTCTCTGGAAACACCATATATTTT.

The rearrangement joins TRBV18 to TRBJ1-3; D is uncertain. The CDR3 consists of 17 residues. Germline V lookup: CDR1 KGHSH, CDR2 LQKENI. Between the trimmed V and J ends, which lost 6 bases and 0 bases, there was a span of 18 bases. The CDR3 DNA follows: TGTGCCAGCTCCGAAAACGGAGTACCCAGCTCTGGAAACACCATATATTTT. Translated, it gives CASSENGVPSSGNTIYF.

This chain joins TRBV11-2 and TRBJ1-4, with a weak D call TRBD1 (6 bases). Germline V lookup: CDR1 SGHAT, CDR2 FQNNGV. CDR3 length: 16 residues. Trimming took off 5 bases at V and 3 bases at J, with 16 bases between the two ends. The CDR3 coding sequence is TGTGCCAGCAGCAGATCGTACAGGGCGCCTAATGAAAAACTGTTTTTT. Translating it yields CASSRSYRAPNEKLFF.

This chain links TRBV6-1 with TRBJ1-2, with TRBD1 as a possible D gene (5 bases). This CDR3 comprises 13 residues. CDR1 MNHNS and CDR2 SASEGT come from the germline V gene. The V end lost 2 bases, the J end lost 4 bases, and 8 bases lay between the germline ends. The CDR3 bases are TGTGCCAGCAGTGAACGGGGGTTCTATGGCTACACCTTC. The encoded protein is CASSERGFYGYTF.

This clone was detected a few times. The chain is built from TRBV6-6 and TRBJ1-2; 9 bases are shared with TRBD1. CDR1 and CDR2 (germline): MNHNY, SVGAGI (reference sequence). This CDR3 spans 14 amino acids. V shed 2 bases, J shed 8 bases, and the junction held 6 bases outside the gene matches. DNA of the CDR3: TGTGCCAGCAGTTACCTCGGGACAGGGAAGGGCTACACCTTC. It is translated as CASSYLGTGKGYTF.

The J gene is TRBJ2-7, the V gene TRBV2; D might be TRBD1 (6 bases). Germline lookup yields CDR1 SNHLY and CDR2 FYNNEI. The CDR3 is made up of 11 amino acids. Trimming stripped 6 bases from V and 6 bases from J, with 9 bases between. CDR3 in DNA: TGTGCCAGCAGCAGGGGAGTCGAGCAGTACTTC. It specifies CASSRGVEQYF.

This clone was picked up one time. This sequence joins TRBV6-6 and TRBJ2-4, with 9 bases that match TRBD1. The CDR3 runs 17 residues. Germline loops: CDR1 MNHNY, CDR2 SVGAGI (reference sequence). V lost 5 bases to trimming and J lost 10 bases; unmatched junction nucleotides: 18. The CDR3 sequence: CASSPGQGFSSPWIQYF. The DNA of the CDR3 is TGTGCCAGCAGTCCGGGACAGGGTTTTTCATCCCCGTGGATTCAGTACTTC.

V is TRBV13 and J is TRBJ1-5; TRBD1 agrees at 7 bases. This CDR3 is built from 16 residues. Looked up from germline, CDR1 is PRHDT and CDR2 is FYEKMQ (reference sequence). The V segment lost 3 bases and the J segment 5 bases; nucleotides outside the gene matches: 10. The chain's CDR3 is CASSFLGGGEDQPQHF. The CDR3 bases are TGTGCCAGCAGCTTCCTAGGAGGGGGCGAAGATCAGCCCCAGCATTTT.

CDR3 in DNA: TGTGCCAGCAGTGAAGACAGGGGAAACTATGGCTACACCTTC. Residues: CASSEDRGNYGYTF. The rearrangement links TRBV2 to TRBJ1-2; 7 positions match TRBD1. The CDR3 runs 14 residues. Germline lookup yields CDR1 SNHLY and CDR2 FYNNEI. The ends lost 1 base at V and 2 bases at J; junction bases unmatched: 1.

The chain is built from TRBV29-1 and TRBJ1-1, with TRBD1 matching 8 bases. The CDR3 runs 13 residues. Germline-derived CDR1 and CDR2 are SQVTM and ANQGSEA. Trimming removed 6 bases from V and 4 bases from J; junction bases left unmatched: 7. The CDR3 region is CSVPGQGPTEAFF. In DNA, the CDR3 is TGCAGCGTGCCTGGACAGGGTCCCACTGAAGCTTTCTTT.

CDR3 residues: CASSLSAGSTGSEQFF. The CDR3 bases are TGTGCCAGCAGCTTATCGGCAGGGTCAACAGGAAGCGAGCAGTTCTTC. The chain links TRBV7-2 to TRBJ2-1, with TRBD1 as a possible D gene (5 bases). Germline lookup yields CDR1 SGHTA and CDR2 FQGNSA. V shed 2 bases and J shed 10 bases, with 21 bases lying between them. The CDR3 totals 16 residues.

A single count supports this clone. The chain carries TRBV7-8 and TRBJ1-1, with D tentatively TRBD1 (5 bases). The CDR3 is 12 residues long. Trimming cost V 5 bases and J 10 bases, with 14 bases left between them. Germline CDR1 is SGHVS and CDR2 is FQNEAQ. The CDR3 region has the DNA TGTGCCAGCAGCGAAACCAGGGCTAGAGCTTTCTTT. Its protein is CASSETRARAFF.

This clone was recorded a few times. CDR3 DNA sequence: TGCGCCAGCAGAAGACAGGGGGCCGGTGAGCAGTTCTTC. It codes for CASRRQGAGEQFF. The V and J genes are TRBV5-1 and TRBJ2-1; 10 nucleotides line up with TRBD1. The V gene's germline CDR1 is SGHRS and CDR2 YFSETQ. J was trimmed by 9 bases and V by 5 bases; bases with no gene match: 5. CDR3 length equals 13 residues.

The chain has TRBV19 and TRBJ1-5; 7 nucleotides align to TRBD1. The trim removed 3 bases at V and 5 bases at J, leaving 7 bases unmatched. CDR3 length: 15 amino acids. The germline V gene has CDR1 LNHDA and CDR2 SQIVND (reference sequence). The DNA of the CDR3 is TGTGCCAGTAGTATTCAGGGGGGCCGGGATCAGCCCCAGCATTTT. It is translated as CASSIQGGRDQPQHF.

This CDR3 is CASSERMPTDSPRGYTF. For the CDR3, the DNA is TGTGCCAGCAGTGAAAGAATGCCGACAGACTCGCCGCGGGGCTACACCTTC. V usage is TRBV2 and J usage is TRBJ1-2; D perhaps matches TRBD1 (5 bases). Germline V gives CDR1 SNHLY, CDR2 FYNNEI. The V gene lost 2 bases and the J gene lost 8 bases, with 24 bases spanning the gap. This CDR3 is built from 17 residues.

V and J are TRBV4-1 and TRBJ2-1; 9 nucleotides align to TRBD2. V shed 4 bases, J shed 4 bases, and the junction held 11 bases outside the gene matches. The V gene's germline CDR1 is MGHRA and CDR2 YSYEKL. CDR3 length: 17 residues. The CDR3 nucleotides are TGCGCCAGCAGCCCCGGTGGGCTAGCGGGACCGTACAATGAGCAGTTCTTC. Protein sequence: CASSPGGLAGPYNEQFF.

This clone has more than one count but fewer than ten. CDR3 bases: TGTGCCAGCAGCGTAGAAGTAAGGGGGAACACTGAAGCTTTCTTT. Its translation: CASSVEVRGNTEAFF. The gene calls are TRBV9 and TRBJ1-1, with a weak D call TRBD1 (5 bases). The V end was cut by 0 bases, the J end by 1 base, with 10 bases between. Germline assignment: CDR1 SGDLS and CDR2 YYNGEE. The CDR3 contains 15 residues.

The chain's CDR3 is CASSGPGTGTGKLFF. CDR3 nucleotides: TGTGCCAGCAGCGGCCCCGGGACAGGGACTGGAAAACTGTTTTTT. This chain joins TRBV5-6 and TRBJ1-4, with TRBD1 identical over 9 bases. The ends lost 4 bases at V and 10 bases at J; junction bases unmatched: 11. The CDR3 sequence is 15 residues long. The germline CDR1 and CDR2 sequences are SGHDT and YYEEEE.

This clone was picked up a small number of times. J is TRBJ2-1 and V is TRBV6-4; 15 bases agree with TRBD2. V dropped 2 bases and J dropped 9; count of bases not matched to a gene: 2. The CDR3 totals 15 residues. CDR1 MRHNA and CDR2 SNTAGT come from the germline V gene. This CDR3 is CASSDGTSGGFEQFF. The CDR3 DNA reads as TGTGCCAGCAGTGACGGGACTAGCGGGGGGTTTGAGCAGTTCTTC.

This clone was detected once. The rearrangement uses TRBV2 and TRBJ2-5; 8 positions match TRBD1. This CDR3 contains 16 residues. The germline gives CDR1 SNHLY, CDR2 FYNNEI. V trimming: 6 bases; J trimming: 0 bases; junction bases outside the gene matches: 9. Here the CDR3 reads CASRTWTGNHQETQYF. CDR3 DNA: TGTGCCAGCAGGACATGGACAGGGAACCACCAAGAGACCCAGTACTTC.

V is TRBV7-8 and J is TRBJ1-6, with D uncertain. The germline gives CDR1 SGHVS, CDR2 FQNEAQ. The CDR3 covers 15 residues. Trimming removed 6 bases from V and 4 bases from J, with 13 bases in between. The CDR3 region is CASRPGSVYNSPLHF. The CDR3 DNA sequence: TGTGCCAGCAGGCCCGGGTCTGTTTATAATTCACCCCTCCACTTT.

The chain carries TRBV6-5 and TRBJ2-7; D is possibly TRBD1 (6 bases). The CDR3 spans 14 residues. V was shortened by 6 bases and J by 5 bases, with 17 bases between the two germline ends. In germline, CDR1 is MNHEY, CDR2 SVGAGI. The CDR3 DNA reads as TGTGCCAGCAGATACATGAACAGGGCCCACGAGCAGTACTTC. Residues: CASRYMNRAHEQYF.

As for this clone: The junction differs from germline at one of its ends, possibly a read error. The chain employs TRBV5-6 and TRBJ2-7, with 10 bases fitting TRBD2. This CDR3 spans 12 amino acids. Germline V gene data show CDR1 as SGHDT and CDR2 as YYEEEE. DNA for the CDR3: TGTGCCAGCAGCTTGAGACTAGCGGGTGTTGACTTC. Amino acids: CASSLRLAGVDF.